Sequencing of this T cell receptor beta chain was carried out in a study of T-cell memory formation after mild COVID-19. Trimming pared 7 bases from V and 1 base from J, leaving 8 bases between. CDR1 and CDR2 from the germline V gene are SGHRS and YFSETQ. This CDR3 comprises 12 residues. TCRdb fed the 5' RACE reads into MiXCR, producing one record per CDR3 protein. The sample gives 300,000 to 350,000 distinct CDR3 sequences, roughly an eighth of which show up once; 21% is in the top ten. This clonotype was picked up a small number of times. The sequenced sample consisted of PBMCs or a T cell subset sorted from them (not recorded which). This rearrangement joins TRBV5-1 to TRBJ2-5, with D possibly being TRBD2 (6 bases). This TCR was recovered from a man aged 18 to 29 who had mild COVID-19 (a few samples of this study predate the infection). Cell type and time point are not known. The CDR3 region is CASREFQETQYF. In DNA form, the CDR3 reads TGCGCCAGCCGGGAGTTCCAAGAGACCCAGTACTTC.